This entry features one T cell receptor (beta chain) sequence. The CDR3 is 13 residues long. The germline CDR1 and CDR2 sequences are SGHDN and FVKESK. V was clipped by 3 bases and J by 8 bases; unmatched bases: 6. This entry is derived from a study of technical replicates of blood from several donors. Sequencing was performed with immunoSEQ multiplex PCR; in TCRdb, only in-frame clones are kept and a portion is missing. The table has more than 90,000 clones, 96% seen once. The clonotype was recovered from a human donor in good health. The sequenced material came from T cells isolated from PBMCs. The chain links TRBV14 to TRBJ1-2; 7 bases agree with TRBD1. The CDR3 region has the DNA TGTGCCAGCAGCCACGCGTCAGGGGGAGGCTACACCTTC. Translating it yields CASSHASGGGYTF.